This TCR beta chain appears in the sequencing data of a study of blood T cell repertoires in COVID-19. As originally analysed: Quantification of nucleated cells was approximated via reference gene primer amplification. Measured with immunoSEQ multiplex PCR; TCRdb has only the in-frame clones, and not every one. The V and J calls and clone size are taken from that table; D and trimming were inferred from the DNA. This table holds 350,000 to 400,000 clones, roughly 89% found once. CDR1 is MGHRA and CDR2 is YSYEKL in the germline V gene. J was trimmed by 7 bases and V by 1 base; bases with no gene match: 9. The CDR3 spans 17 residues.

The chain employs TRBV4-1 and TRBJ1-6; 8 bases align to TRBD1. This TCR was sampled from a man in his late teens or twenties with active or convalescent COVID-19. Sequenced material: peripheral blood. The CDR3 nucleotides read TGCGCCAGCAGCCAAGTAGCTACAGGGGGTAGAAATTCACCCCTCCACTTT. It codes for CASSQVATGGRNSPLHF.